The text below deals with one T cell receptor beta chain. Its antigen remains unidentified. This entry belongs to a study of shared clonotypes between healthy human individuals. The CDR3 runs to 12 residues. Germline-derived CDR1 and CDR2 are SGHVS and FQNEAQ. Trimming removed 1 base at V and 15 bases at J, with 13 bases between. Overall study findings and caveats: Only blood samples were collected, and tissue repertoires likely differ.

Only Caucasian adults living in Nashville, Tennessee made up the donor group. Some clones are missing from TCRdb's copy, which holds only in-frame ones; the method was immunoSEQ multiplex PCR. The table includes approximately 2.5 million clones, just over 90% detected once. The rearrangement links TRBV7-8 to TRBJ2-1; no firm D call. This clonotype was sampled from a man between 18 and 29 years old in good health. Sample: naive CD4+ T cells sorted from blood. Sample subset: CD45RA+ positively selected. As DNA, the CDR3 is TGTGCCAGCAGCTTAGTTGATGGAGTGGGGTTCTTC. It encodes CASSLVDGVGFF.